A single sample is the source of the 32 T cell receptor beta chains below, sequenced in a study of Graves' ophthalmopathy and Graves' hyperthyroidism. Researchers took RNA transcripts and amplified TCR beta CDR3 regions from them. Scientists carried out first-round RT-PCR using HTBI primers and then a second-round multiplex PCR. TCRdb passed the multiplex PCR reads through MiXCR, listing each CDR3 protein once. Of 1 million to 1.3 million distinct CDR3 sequences in the sample, around a third are singletons; the top ten hold around 10%. Material: peripheral blood or thyroid tissue (not recorded which). The receptors shown here come from an adult man with Graves' hyperthyroidism.

The chain combines TRBV2 with TRBJ2-7; no clear D gene. Trimming left V 10 bases short and J 1 base short, with 14 bases between. Per the germline V gene, CDR1 is SNHLY and CDR2 is FYNNEI. This CDR3 has 13 residues. CDR3 coding DNA: TGTGCCATCACCTCCGACGGGTCCTACGAGCAGTACTTC. Translating it yields CAITSDGSYEQYF.

About this clonotype itself: The junction and the germline gene differ at one end; a read error may be behind it. J is TRBJ1-5 and V is TRBV10-3; D is unresolved. Germline CDR1 reads ENHRY; CDR2 reads SYGVKD. The CDR3 consists of 15 residues. This CDR3 is CASSPIRGSNQPQHF. CDR3 DNA sequence: TGTGCCAGCAGTCCCATCCGCGGCAGCAATCAGCCCCAGCATTTT.

J is TRBJ1-1 and V is TRBV12-3 or TRBV12-4; D may be TRBD1 (5 bases). The V and J ends lost 8 bases and 4 bases respectively, with 14 bases between them. The length of the CDR3 is 13 residues. The CDR3 DNA reads TGTGCCAGCGGATCTGGGGCGGGCACTGAAGCTTTCTTT. It yields the protein CASGSGAGTEAFF.

At least ten counts were recorded for this clonotype. The chain links TRBV5-6 to TRBJ1-1; D is possibly TRBD1 (6 bases). The germline gives CDR1 SGHDT, CDR2 YYEEEE. The CDR3 covers 16 residues. V was clipped by 2 bases and J by 0 bases, with 14 bases between them. CDR3 nucleotides: TGTGCCAGCAGCTTAGTGGACAGCAGGATGAACACTGAAGCTTTCTTT. Protein sequence: CASSLVDSRMNTEAFF.

This clonotype turned up a few times. The chain's CDR3 is CASSLRRVNTEAFF. The CDR3 DNA sequence: TGTGCCAGCAGTTTGAGAAGGGTGAACACTGAAGCTTTCTTT. This chain uses TRBV7-2 with TRBJ1-1; D call uncertain. Germline V CDR1 and CDR2: SGHTA, FQGNSA. The CDR3 length is 14 residues. V was cut by 6 bases and J by 0 bases, with 11 bases left in between.

This clonotype appeared many times. The V gene is TRBV12-3 or TRBV12-4, the J gene TRBJ2-7; 10 bases match TRBD2. V was clipped by 5 bases and J by 4 bases; unmatched bases: 5. The length of the CDR3 is 14 residues. The CDR3 DNA sequence: TGTGCCAGCAGTACTAGCGGGGAGGAGTACGAGCAGTACTTC. Its protein is CASSTSGEEYEQYF.

The rearrangement links TRBV20-1 to TRBJ2-5; 7 nucleotides match TRBD1. The junction had 7 bases not matched to a gene; V was cut back by 5 bases and J by 4 bases. The CDR3 consists of 13 residues. The V gene's germline CDR1 is DFQATT and CDR2 SNEGSKA (reference sequence). Here the CDR3 reads CSAFWRTGETQYF. The CDR3 DNA follows: TGCAGTGCTTTTTGGCGGACAGGAGAGACCCAGTACTTC.

Only a few counts were recorded for this clonotype. The chain carries TRBV7-2 and TRBJ1-1; TRBD1 aligns across 7 bases. CDR3 length: 14 amino acids. Trimming cost V 6 bases and J 4 bases; bases outside gene matches: 8. Germline CDR1 is SGHTA and CDR2 is FQGNSA. The CDR3 reads CASSSRTGPTEAFF. The CDR3 coding sequence is TGTGCCAGCAGTTCCCGGACAGGCCCCACTGAAGCTTTCTTT.

The chain joins TRBV9 to TRBJ2-7; 10 bases are shared with TRBD1. The germline gives CDR1 SGDLS, CDR2 YYNGEE. The V gene end was trimmed by 5 bases and the J gene end by 0 bases; junction bases not matched to a gene: 8. The CDR3 extends over 16 amino acids. The CDR3 DNA sequence: TGTGCCAGCAGTCCCGGGACAGGGGCCAGCTCCTACGAGCAGTACTTC. As protein: CASSPGTGASSYEQYF. Drawing the rest from reference TRBV9 and TRBJ2-7, the complete variable domain is DSGVTQTPKHLITATGQRVTLRCSPRSGDLSVYWYQQSLDQGLQFLIQYYNGEERAKGNILERFSAQQFPDLHSELNLSSLELGDSALYFCASSPGTGASSYEQYFGPGTRLTVT.

The V call is TRBV29-1, the J call TRBJ2-3; D uncertain. The CDR3 spans 13 residues. V shed 2 bases and J shed 0 bases, with 6 bases lying between them. Germline assignment: CDR1 SQVTM and CDR2 ANQGSEA. The CDR3 nucleotides are TGCAGCGTTGAACGCACTAGCACAGATACGCAGTATTTT. This sequence encodes CSVERTSTDTQYF.

V and J are TRBV5-1 and TRBJ2-7, with D possibly being TRBD1 or TRBD2 (6 bases each). V was clipped by 4 bases and J by 4 bases, with 18 bases between them. The CDR3 covers 15 residues. Germline V gives CDR1 SGHRS, CDR2 YFSETQ. Here the CDR3 reads CASSQDRGARYEQYF. The CDR3 nucleotides are TGCGCCAGCAGCCAAGATAGGGGGGCAAGGTACGAGCAGTACTTC.

This clonotype was counted between two and nine times. The chain employs TRBV20-1 and TRBJ2-7, with TRBD2 identical over 10 bases. Germline CDR1 DFQATT, CDR2 SNEGSKA (reference sequence). V was clipped by 5 bases and J by 4 bases; unmatched bases: 14. The CDR3 is 16 amino acids. The CDR3 nucleotides read TGCAGTGCTCCCCGACTTAGCGGGAGGAACGGATACGAGCAGTACTTC. It codes for CSAPRLSGRNGYEQYF.

This clonotype was picked up a small number of times. The chain is built from TRBV6-5 and TRBJ2-7; no firm D call. Near its end, the DNA agrees better with TRBJ2-5, so the J call may be wrong. Per the germline V gene, CDR1 is MNHEY and CDR2 is SVGAGI. The CDR3 runs 15 residues. The CDR3 protein is CASSEDWVGQETQYF. CDR3 DNA sequence: TGTGCCAGCAGTGAAGATTGGGTTGGGCAAGAGACCCAGTACTTC.

The CDR3 region is CASGNTGAEQYF. The CDR3 DNA follows: TGTGCCAGCGGTAACACAGGGGCCGAGCAGTACTTC. The chain is built from TRBV7-9 and TRBJ2-7, with TRBD1 matching 7 bases. CDR1 and CDR2 from the germline V gene are SEHNR and FQNEAQ (reference sequence). The CDR3 has 12 residues. V shed 8 bases and J 6 bases; nucleotides not matched to a gene: 7.

The sample holds many counts of this clonotype. The CDR3 loop is CASRTGGAQAEQYF. CDR3 bases: TGTGCCAGCAGGACAGGGGGCGCGCAAGCCGAGCAGTACTTC. The V and J genes are TRBV2 and TRBJ2-7; 10 positions agree with TRBD1. The ends lost 6 bases at V and 6 bases at J; junction bases unmatched: 8. The CDR3 consists of 14 residues. Per germline, CDR1 SNHLY and CDR2 FYNNEI.

This chain connects TRBV20-1 to TRBJ1-6; TRBD1 is a possible D gene (5 bases). Germline-derived CDR1 and CDR2 are DFQATT and SNEGSKA (reference sequence). V lost 3 bases to trimming and J lost 3 bases, with 15 bases between them. The CDR3 extends over 16 amino acids. CDR3 sequence (DNA): TGCAGTGCTAGGGTGGGCAGGGAAGGCTATAATTCACCCCTCCACTTT. It is translated as CSARVGREGYNSPLHF.

The CDR3, as DNA: TGCAGTGCTCTCGCCGGTGCAGCTAACTATGGCTACACCTTC. Its translation: CSALAGAANYGYTF. The V and J genes are TRBV20-1 and TRBJ1-2; D is unclear. The CDR3 has 14 amino acids. V gave up 5 bases and J gave up 0 bases, with 13 bases separating them. Germline V gene lookup returns CDR1 DFQATT and CDR2 SNEGSKA (reference sequence).

A remark on this clonotype: Being one base from a much bigger clone, this may be a read error. The CDR3, as DNA: TGTGCCAGCAGCCGGGACGGACTCGCGAATTCACCCCTCCACTTT. Translated, it gives CASSRDGLANSPLHF. V usage is TRBV7-2 and J usage is TRBJ1-6, with D maybe TRBD1 (5 bases). Trimming took 5 bases from V and 7 from J, leaving 15 bases between them. Germline-derived CDR1 and CDR2 are SGHTA and FQGNSA. This CDR3 spans 15 amino acids.

The chain couples TRBV12-3 or TRBV12-4 to TRBJ2-6; perhaps TRBD1 as D (6 bases). The CDR3 sequence is 16 residues long. V was pared by 5 bases and J by 4 bases, with 15 bases between. This CDR3 is CASSQQDRIGANVLTF. In DNA, the CDR3 is TGTGCCAGCAGTCAACAAGACAGGATCGGGGCCAACGTCCTGACTTTC.

The genes are TRBV25-1 and TRBJ1-6, with TRBD1 as a possible D gene (6 bases). Germline V CDR1 and CDR2: MGHDK, SYGVNS. Trimming removed 3 bases at V and 9 bases at J, with 12 bases between. The CDR3 runs to 14 residues. The CDR3 protein is CASSETGEGSPLHF. Here the CDR3 DNA reads TGTGCCAGCAGTGAGACAGGTGAAGGTTCACCCCTCCACTTT.

This chain uses TRBV29-1 with TRBJ2-7; D possibly uses TRBD1 or TRBD2 (5 bases each). This CDR3 spans 14 amino acids. V lost 3 bases and J lost 2, with 14 bases in between. CDR1 SQVTM and CDR2 ANQGSEA come from the germline V gene. CDR3 sequence: CSVEGGTGPYEQYF. CDR3 DNA sequence: TGCAGCGTTGAGGGTGGGACGGGGCCCTACGAGCAGTACTTC.

This clonotype was detected ten times or more. This chain uses TRBV2 with TRBJ2-2; D ambiguous. The CDR3 contains 13 residues. Germline CDR1 is SNHLY and CDR2 is FYNNEI. V dropped 8 bases and J dropped 4 bases, with 11 bases sitting between them. The CDR3, as DNA: TGTGCCAGCTGGTGGGGTAGCACCGGGGAGCTGTTTTTT. It specifies CASWWGSTGELFF.

Comment on this clonotype: A junction end diverges from the germline sequence, so it may reflect a read error. V usage is TRBV2 and J usage is TRBJ1-5; the D gene is possibly TRBD1 (6 bases). The germline V gene encodes CDR1 SNHLY and CDR2 FYNNEI. The CDR3 extends over 15 amino acids. The CDR3 bases are TGTGCCGGCAGTGAAGCCTGGGGGGCCAATCAGCCCCAGCATTTT. It codes for CAGSEAWGANQPQHF.

This clonotype has ten or more counts. The rearrangement joins TRBV9 to TRBJ1-2, with unresolved D. V shed 7 bases and J shed 4 bases, with 11 bases lying between them. The CDR3 spans 12 residues. The V gene's germline CDR1 is SGDLS and CDR2 YYNGEE. The CDR3 bases are TGTGCCAGCGCCACAGACTTCTATGGCTACACCTTC. Its protein is CASATDFYGYTF. The whole variable domain, remainder taken from reference TRBV9 and TRBJ1-2, is DSGVTQTPKHLITATGQRVTLRCSPRSGDLSVYWYQQSLDQGLQFLIQYYNGEERAKGNILERFSAQQFPDLHSELNLSSLELGDSALYFCASATDFYGYTFGSGTRLTVV.

This clonotype was picked up many times. The J gene is TRBJ1-1, the V gene TRBV7-6; TRBD1 matches at 7 bases. The CDR3 runs to 15 residues. J was trimmed by 0 bases and V by 5 bases; bases with no gene match: 6. CDR1 is SGHVS and CDR2 is FNYEAQ in the germline V gene. In DNA form, the CDR3 reads TGTGCCAGCAGCCCACACAGGGGTGTGAACACTGAAGCTTTCTTT. Encoded protein: CASSPHRGVNTEAFF.

This clonotype was recorded at least ten times. V and J are TRBV15 and TRBJ1-4; TRBD1 might be the D (5 bases). This CDR3 is 17 amino acids long. Trimming shortened V by 0 bases and J by 8 bases, and 19 bases separated the two germline ends. The V gene's germline CDR1 is LNHNV and CDR2 YYDKDF (reference sequence). CDR3 sequence reads: CATSRDRRVQGGEKLFF. Here the CDR3 DNA reads TGTGCCACCAGCAGAGATCGTAGGGTTCAGGGAGGCGAAAAACTGTTTTTT.

This clonotype was counted ten times or more. The chain joins TRBV12-3 or TRBV12-4 to TRBJ2-5; no clear D. V was shortened by 5 bases and J by 0 bases, with 10 bases between the two germline ends. The CDR3 spans 14 residues. The CDR3 DNA sequence: TGTGCCAGCAGTGAAAACGGAAACCAAGAGACCCAGTACTTC. Protein product: CASSENGNQETQYF.

J is TRBJ1-1 and V is TRBV5-6; 9 nucleotides agree with TRBD1. Per the germline V gene, CDR1 is SGHDT and CDR2 is YYEEEE. The CDR3 loop spans 16 amino acids. V trimming: 2 bases; J trimming: 5 bases; junction bases outside the gene matches: 10. CDR3 in DNA: TGTGCCAGCAGCTTTTCGGGACAGGGATCTTTGACTGAAGCTTTCTTT. Protein product: CASSFSGQGSLTEAFF. Together with reference TRBV5-6 and TRBJ1-1, the CDR3 gives the full variable domain: DAGVTQSPTHLIKTRGQQVTLRCSPKSGHDTVSWYQQALGQGPQFIFQYYEEEERQRGNFPDRFSGHQFPNYSSELNVNALLLGDSALYLCASSFSGQGSLTEAFFGQGTRLTVV.

This clonotype has just a few counts. This chain joins TRBV12-3 or TRBV12-4 and TRBJ1-4, with D unresolved. The CDR3 spans 17 residues. V lost 5 bases and J 0 bases, leaving 16 bases between the germline ends. The CDR3 loop reads CASSLRLGSSTNEKLFF. The CDR3 DNA follows: TGTGCCAGCAGTCTACGGCTGGGGAGTTCAACTAATGAAAAACTGTTTTTT.

This chain joins TRBV6-5 and TRBJ2-2; 11 bases agree with TRBD1. The CDR3 contains 15 residues. V dropped 6 bases and J dropped 5; count of bases not matched to a gene: 5. Germline V gives CDR1 MNHEY, CDR2 SVGAGI. CDR3 residues: CASRGTGGETGELFF. The DNA of the CDR3 is TGTGCCAGCAGAGGGACAGGGGGAGAAACCGGGGAGCTGTTTTTT.

The V call is TRBV29-1, the J call TRBJ1-2; maybe TRBD1 (6 bases). This CDR3 spans 15 amino acids. Germline V gene sequence: CDR1 SQVTM, CDR2 ANQGSEA. The V end lost 3 bases, the J end lost 0 bases, and 14 bases lay between the germline ends. For the CDR3, the DNA is TGCAGCGTTGACCTCACGGGGGACACTAACTATGGCTACACCTTC. As protein: CSVDLTGDTNYGYTF.

Notes on this clonotype: A read error is possible here, since a much larger clone lies one base away. The rearrangement links TRBV2 to TRBJ1-5; the D is unclear. Germline V gene data show CDR1 as SNHLY and CDR2 as FYNNEI. The CDR3 sequence is 14 residues long. The CDR3: CASSEANRNQPRHF. CDR3 DNA sequence: TGTGCCAGCAGTGAAGCGAATAGGAATCAGCCCCGGCATTTT.